Listed here are 30 T cell receptor beta chains from one sample, sequenced in a study of blood T cell repertoires in COVID-19. Some clones are missing from TCRdb's copy, which holds only in-frame ones; the method was immunoSEQ multiplex PCR. The sample lists some 45,000 clones; around 93% were seen once. Sequencing was carried out using peripheral blood. These TCRs come from a human donor in a cohort sampled during active COVID-19.

CDR3 sequence: CASSLSPGTDTQYF. The CDR3 DNA follows: TGCGCCAGCAGCTTGTCTCCAGGGACAGATACGCAGTATTTT. The J gene is TRBJ2-3, the V gene TRBV5-1, with D perhaps matching TRBD1 (5 bases). The germline gives CDR1 SGHRS, CDR2 YFSETQ. The CDR3 runs 14 residues. Trimming removed 1 base at V and 3 bases at J, with 9 bases between. The entire variable domain, with the rest obtained from reference TRBV5-1 and TRBJ2-3, is as follows: KAGVTQTPRYLIKTRGQQVTLSCSPISGHRSVSWYQQTPGQGLQFLFEYFSETQRNKGNFPGRFSGRQFSNSRSEMNVSTLELGDSALYLCASSLSPGTDTQYFGPGTRLTVL.

This clone turned up a few times. The rearrangement uses TRBV5-1 and TRBJ2-7, with 9 nucleotides matching TRBD1. The CDR3 has 14 amino acids. Trimming cost V 5 bases and J 4 bases; bases outside gene matches: 7. Germline values: CDR1 SGHRS, CDR2 YFSETQ. CDR3 nucleotide sequence: TGCGCCAGCAGATCGGGACAGGGAAGGTACGAGCAGTACTTC. This translates into CASRSGQGRYEQYF.

The V call is TRBV5-1, the J call TRBJ2-1; 11 bases are shared with TRBD2. The junction had 5 bases not matched to a gene; V was cut back by 4 bases and J by 2 bases. Germline V lookup: CDR1 SGHRS, CDR2 YFSETQ. The CDR3 runs 16 residues. CDR3 nucleotide sequence: TGCGCCAGCAGCCGGACGACTAGCGGGACCTACAATGAGCAGTTCTTC. Protein: CASSRTTSGTYNEQFF.

The J gene is TRBJ2-7, the V gene TRBV7-2, with D maybe TRBD1 (6 bases). Trimming stripped 3 bases from V and 0 bases from J, with 6 bases between. The CDR3 has 13 residues. Germline-derived CDR1 and CDR2 are SGHTA and FQGNSA. DNA for the CDR3: TGTGCCAGCAGCTTGGGGGCCTCCTACGAGCAGTACTTC. Translating gives CASSLGASYEQYF.

This clone was observed once. The J gene is TRBJ2-1, the V gene TRBV28; D is unclear. The CDR3 is 13 residues long. The V gene lost 11 bases and the J gene lost 7 bases, with 18 bases spanning the gap. The germline gives CDR1 MDHEN, CDR2 SYDVKM. The CDR3 reads CAAALERENEQFF. The CDR3, as DNA: TGTGCCGCGGCCCTGGAACGAGAGAATGAGCAGTTCTTC.

The rearrangement uses TRBV6-1 and TRBJ2-7, with D unclear. The CDR3 is 15 amino acids. The ends were cut back, 2 bases at V and 2 bases at J, with 13 bases in the middle. CDR1 and CDR2 (germline): MNHNS, SASEGT. CDR3 sequence reads: CASSETVGSTYEQYF. In nucleotides, the CDR3 is TGTGCCAGCAGTGAAACAGTAGGCAGTACCTACGAGCAGTACTTC.

The chain uses TRBV5-1 and TRBJ1-3; the D is unclear. Germline values: CDR1 SGHRS, CDR2 YFSETQ. The CDR3 is made up of 15 amino acids. Trimming pared 0 bases from V and 4 bases from J, leaving 11 bases between. The chain's CDR3 is CASSLGSTGGNTIYF. DNA of the CDR3: TGCGCCAGCAGCTTGGGGTCCACGGGGGGAAACACCATATATTTT.

The chain has TRBV11-2 and TRBJ2-5; 8 bases agree with TRBD1. Trimming removed 3 bases from V and 5 bases from J; junction bases left unmatched: 8. The germline V gene has CDR1 SGHAT and CDR2 FQNNGV. The CDR3 covers 15 residues. The CDR3 loop is CASSFTDRVRETQYF. CDR3 DNA: TGTGCCAGCAGCTTTACGGACAGGGTGCGGGAGACCCAGTACTTC.

V and J are TRBV27 and TRBJ1-1; a possible D gene is TRBD1 (5 bases). Germline values: CDR1 MNHEY, CDR2 SMNVEV (reference sequence). With 5 bases removed from V and 0 bases from J, the gap between germline ends came to 19 bases. The CDR3 covers 17 residues. Here the CDR3 DNA reads TGTGCCAGCAGTAGATGGAGCGGGGGGAACTTGAACACTGAAGCTTTCTTT. Its translation: CASSRWSGGNLNTEAFF.

The genes are TRBV4-1 and TRBJ2-7; 9 bases agree with TRBD2. Trimming cost V 1 base and J 5 bases; bases outside gene matches: 15. Looked up from germline, CDR1 is MGHRA and CDR2 is YSYEKL. The CDR3 has 18 amino acids. In DNA form, the CDR3 reads TGCGCCAGCAGCCAAGCGGGTACCTTAGCGGGAGATCCCGACGAGCAGTACTTC. Amino acid sequence: CASSQAGTLAGDPDEQYF.

The rearrangement joins TRBV20-1 to TRBJ1-3; D uncertain. This CDR3 is 15 amino acids long. With 3 bases removed from V and 5 bases from J, the gap between germline ends came to 17 bases. The germline V gene encodes CDR1 DFQATT and CDR2 SNEGSKA (reference sequence). The CDR3 sequence is CSASRWAQQRNTIYF. The CDR3 DNA sequence: TGCAGTGCTAGTAGGTGGGCCCAACAGAGAAACACCATATATTTT.

The chain is built from TRBV7-8 and TRBJ2-7; no clear D. The germline CDR1 and CDR2 sequences are SGHVS and FQNEAQ. Trimming stripped 5 bases from V and 8 bases from J, with 10 bases between. The CDR3 covers 11 residues. The CDR3 here is CASSPGYQQYF. The CDR3 DNA sequence: TGTGCCAGCAGCCCCGGGTACCAGCAGTACTTC.

The chain joins TRBV6-6 to TRBJ2-7; D is ambiguous. Per the germline V gene, CDR1 is MNHNY and CDR2 is SVGAGI (reference sequence). Trimming took 2 bases from V and 7 from J, leaving 12 bases between them. CDR3 size: 13 residues. The CDR3 loop reads CASSYPSIPEQYF. DNA for the CDR3: TGTGCCAGCAGTTACCCATCTATTCCTGAGCAGTACTTC.

The chain combines TRBV3-1 (or the pseudogene TRBV3-2) with TRBJ2-7, with D maybe TRBD1 (6 bases). The CDR3 is made up of 9 amino acids. The V end was cut by 5 bases, the J end by 12 bases, with 8 bases between. Germline CDR1 reads LGHDT; CDR2 reads YNNKEL (reference sequence). CDR3 DNA sequence: TGTGCCAGCAGCAGAGGGGGGTACTTC. Residues: CASSRGGYF.

This chain uses TRBV15 with TRBJ1-5; D gene ambiguous. The germline V gene has CDR1 LNHNV and CDR2 YYDKDF (reference sequence). CDR3 size: 19 residues. The germline V and J ends were trimmed by 0 bases and 2 bases, with 20 bases remaining between them. CDR3 region: CATSRDYPQTAFGNQPQHF. CDR3 bases: TGTGCCACCAGCAGAGATTATCCCCAAACAGCTTTTGGCAATCAGCCCCAGCATTTT. Drawing the rest from reference TRBV15 and TRBJ1-5, the complete variable domain is DAMVIQNPRYQVTQFGKPVTLSCSQTLNHNVMYWYQQKSSQAPKLLFHYYDKDFNNEADTPDNFQSRRPNTSFCFLDIRSPGLGDTAMYLCATSRDYPQTAFGNQPQHFGDGTRLSIL.

The chain is built from TRBV7-8 and TRBJ1-2; D is possibly TRBD1 (5 bases). Germline V gene lookup returns CDR1 SGHVS and CDR2 FQNEAQ. The V and J ends lost 0 bases and 8 bases respectively, with 13 bases between them. The CDR3 totals 14 residues. The CDR3 sequence is CASSLAFGGRGYTF. CDR3 coding DNA: TGTGCCAGCAGCTTAGCGTTCGGGGGACGCGGCTACACCTTC. Together with reference TRBV7-8 and TRBJ1-2, the CDR3 gives the full variable domain: GAGVSQSPRYKVAKRGQDVALRCDPISGHVSLFWYQQALGQGPEFLTYFQNEAQLDKSGLPSDRFFAERPEGSVSTLKIQRTQQEDSAVYLCASSLAFGGRGYTFGSGTRLTVV.

The chain uses TRBV30 and TRBJ2-3; the match to TRBD2 covers 9 bases. V shed 1 base, J shed 0 bases, and the junction held 11 bases outside the gene matches. Germline V lookup: CDR1 GTSNPN, CDR2 SVGIG (reference sequence). The CDR3 covers 18 residues. CDR3 sequence reads: CAWSGGRGTSQSTDTQYF. CDR3 bases: TGTGCCTGGAGTGGGGGTCGTGGGACTAGCCAAAGCACAGATACGCAGTATTTT. The full variable domain, rest sourced from reference TRBV30 and TRBJ2-3, is SQTIHQWPATLVQPVGSPLSLECTVEGTSNPNLYWYRQAAGRGLQLLFYSVGIGQISSEVPQNLSASRPQDRQFILSSKKLLLSDSGFYLCAWSGGRGTSQSTDTQYFGPGTRLTVL.

The CDR3 DNA follows: TGTGCCAGCAGTTCAGGCAGCCCCAATCAGCCCCAGCATTTT. Protein: CASSSGSPNQPQHF. The chain couples TRBV6-5 to TRBJ1-5; D remains unclear. CDR1 is MNHEY, CDR2 SVGAGI, per germline. The ends were cut back, 4 bases at V and 3 bases at J, with 10 bases in the middle. The CDR3 extends over 14 amino acids.

The chain carries TRBV3-1 (or the pseudogene TRBV3-2) and TRBJ2-5; TRBD2 matches 12 bases. The CDR3 covers 18 residues. V shed 0 bases and J 7 bases; nucleotides not matched to a gene: 12. CDR1 and CDR2 from the germline V gene are LGHDT and YNNKEL (reference sequence). CDR3: CASSQDGPSGGAEVTQYF. CDR3 bases: TGTGCCAGCAGCCAAGACGGCCCTAGCGGGGGGGCCGAGGTGACCCAGTACTTC.

The gene calls are TRBV4-3 and TRBJ2-2, with 8 bases matching TRBD1. The CDR3 loop spans 15 amino acids. Germline lookup yields CDR1 LGHNA and CDR2 YSLEER. With V trimmed by 6 bases and J by 4 bases, 7 bases remained unmatched. CDR3 nucleotide sequence: TGCGCCAGCAGTAGGACAGGGTCGAGCACCGGGGAGCTGTTTTTT. Its protein product is CASSRTGSSTGELFF.

The chain links TRBV30 to TRBJ2-7, with TRBD2 matching 12 bases. CDR1 is GTSNPN and CDR2 is SVGIG in the germline V gene (reference sequence). V shed 3 bases, J shed 2 bases, and the junction held 2 bases outside the gene matches. This CDR3 is built from 14 residues. This chain's CDR3 is CAWRGLAGTYEQYF. In DNA, the CDR3 is TGTGCCTGGAGAGGACTAGCGGGAACCTACGAGCAGTACTTC.

This chain links TRBV6-6 with TRBJ2-7; 10 bases line up with TRBD1. This CDR3 region has 15 residues. Per the germline V gene, CDR1 is MNHNY and CDR2 is SVGAGI (reference sequence). The trim removed 5 bases at V and 3 bases at J, leaving 7 bases unmatched. The CDR3, as DNA: TGTGCCAGCAGTCCCCGGGACAGGGGTATCTACGAGCAGTACTTC. This gives the protein CASSPRDRGIYEQYF.

V gene TRBV18 combines with J gene TRBJ1-4; D is perhaps TRBD1 (5 bases). V was trimmed by 3 bases and J by 5 bases, leaving 10 bases between them. The CDR3 covers 14 residues. Looked up from germline, CDR1 is KGHSH and CDR2 is LQKENI. The CDR3 region is CASSPGGENEKLFF. The CDR3 nucleotides read TGTGCCAGCTCACCGGGAGGGGAAAATGAAAAACTGTTTTTT.

V usage is TRBV11-3 and J usage is TRBJ2-2; D not certain. This CDR3 contains 17 residues. V lost 2 bases, J lost 0 bases, and 13 bases lay in between. Germline V gene data show CDR1 as SGHNT and CDR2 as YENEEA. The CDR3 nucleotides read TGTGCCAGCAGCTTAAGTCTAGGAACCCCGAACACCGGGGAGCTGTTTTTT. Residues: CASSLSLGTPNTGELFF.

The V gene is TRBV7-9, the J gene TRBJ2-3, with TRBD1 identical over 7 bases. The CDR3 contains 17 residues. Germline loops: CDR1 SEHNR, CDR2 FQNEAQ (reference sequence). The trim removed 5 bases at V and 2 bases at J, leaving 13 bases unmatched. CDR3 sequence reads: CASSPPGAGGVTDTQYF. The CDR3 bases are TGTGCCAGCAGCCCCCCCGGTGCAGGGGGTGTCACAGATACGCAGTATTTT.

J is TRBJ2-7 and V is TRBV3-1 (or the pseudogene TRBV3-2), with 7 bases aligning to TRBD2. Germline-derived CDR1 and CDR2 are LGHDT and YNNKEL (reference sequence). The CDR3 is made up of 15 amino acids. Trimming at V came to 1 base and at J to 3 bases, leaving 6 bases not matched to a gene. The CDR3 DNA sequence: TGTGCCAGCAGCCAAGCCCGCGGGGGTTTCTACGAGCAGTACTTC. As protein: CASSQARGGFYEQYF.

The chain uses TRBV10-3 and TRBJ1-2; D remains ambiguous. Trimming cost V 0 bases and J 8 bases, with 7 bases left between them. Germline V gene lookup returns CDR1 ENHRY and CDR2 SYGVKD. The CDR3 length is 12 residues. The CDR3 DNA reads TGTGCCATCAGTGAGTCCAGGCAAGGCTACACCTTC. This translates into CAISESRQGYTF.

The CDR3 here is CAISSSGTGVNEQFF. Here the CDR3 DNA reads TGTGCCATCAGCTCTTCCGGGACAGGGGTAAATGAGCAGTTCTTC. The chain employs TRBV10-3 and TRBJ2-1, with 10 bases identical to TRBD1. The junction had 9 bases not matched to a gene; V was cut back by 6 bases and J by 7 bases. Germline V gene sequence: CDR1 ENHRY, CDR2 SYGVKD. CDR3 size: 15 residues.

The chain couples TRBV2 to TRBJ2-7; possible D gene TRBD1, 6 bases. The germline gives CDR1 SNHLY, CDR2 FYNNEI. This CDR3 has 13 residues. The germline V and J ends were trimmed by 4 bases and 4 bases, with 11 bases remaining between them. In nucleotides, the CDR3 is TGTGCCAGCAGTGCAGGGGAGTTTTACGAGCAGTACTTC. Residues: CASSAGEFYEQYF.

V is TRBV28 and J is TRBJ1-1; D is ambiguous. This CDR3 contains 15 residues. Germline CDR1 reads MDHEN; CDR2 reads SYDVKM. V lost 6 bases and J 4 bases, leaving 18 bases between the germline ends. CDR3 amino acids: CASSYSPWRATEAFF. In DNA form, the CDR3 reads TGTGCCAGCAGCTACTCCCCATGGAGGGCCACTGAAGCTTTCTTT.